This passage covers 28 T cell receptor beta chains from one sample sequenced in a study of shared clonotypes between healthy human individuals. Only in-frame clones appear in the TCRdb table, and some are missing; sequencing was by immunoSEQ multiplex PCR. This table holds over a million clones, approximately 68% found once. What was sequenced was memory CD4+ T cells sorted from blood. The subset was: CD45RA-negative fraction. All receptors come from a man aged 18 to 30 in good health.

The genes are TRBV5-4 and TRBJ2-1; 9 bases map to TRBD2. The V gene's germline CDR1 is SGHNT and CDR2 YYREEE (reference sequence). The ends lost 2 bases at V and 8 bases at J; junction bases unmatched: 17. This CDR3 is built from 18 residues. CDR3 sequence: CASSLLIPIAGESDEQFF. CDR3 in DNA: TGTGCCAGCAGCTTATTAATTCCTATAGCGGGAGAGAGCGATGAGCAGTTCTTC.

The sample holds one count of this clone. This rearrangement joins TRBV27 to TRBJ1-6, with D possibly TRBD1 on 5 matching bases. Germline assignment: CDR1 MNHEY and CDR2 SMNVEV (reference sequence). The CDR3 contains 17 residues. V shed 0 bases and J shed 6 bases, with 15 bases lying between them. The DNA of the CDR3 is TGTGCCAGCAGTTTATCGGCAGGGTGGGGACTTAATTCACCCCTCCACTTT. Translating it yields CASSLSAGWGLNSPLHF.

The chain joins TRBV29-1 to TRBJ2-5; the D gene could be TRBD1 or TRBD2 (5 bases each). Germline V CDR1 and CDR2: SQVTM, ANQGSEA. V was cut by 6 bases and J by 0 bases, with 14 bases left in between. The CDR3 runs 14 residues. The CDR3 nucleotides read TGCAGCGTGCCACAGGACTTGTACCAAGAGACCCAGTACTTC. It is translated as CSVPQDLYQETQYF. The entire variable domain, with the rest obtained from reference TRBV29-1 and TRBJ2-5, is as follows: SAVISQKPSRDICQRGTSLTIQCQVDSQVTMMFWYRQQPGQSLTLIATANQGSEATYESGFVIDKFPISRPNLTFSTLTVSNMSPEDSSIYLCSVPQDLYQETQYFGPGTRLLVL.

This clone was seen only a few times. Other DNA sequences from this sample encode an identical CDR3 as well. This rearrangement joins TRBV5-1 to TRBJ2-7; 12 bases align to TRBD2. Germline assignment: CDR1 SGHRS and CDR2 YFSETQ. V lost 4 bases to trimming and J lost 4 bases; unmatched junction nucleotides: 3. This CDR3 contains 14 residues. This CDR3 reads CASSRTSGAYEQYF. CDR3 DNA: TGCGCCAGCAGCCGGACTAGCGGGGCATACGAGCAGTACTTC. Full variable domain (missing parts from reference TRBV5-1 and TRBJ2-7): KAGVTQTPRYLIKTRGQQVTLSCSPISGHRSVSWYQQTPGQGLQFLFEYFSETQRNKGNFPGRFSGRQFSNSRSEMNVSTLELGDSALYLCASSRTSGAYEQYFGPGTRLTVT.

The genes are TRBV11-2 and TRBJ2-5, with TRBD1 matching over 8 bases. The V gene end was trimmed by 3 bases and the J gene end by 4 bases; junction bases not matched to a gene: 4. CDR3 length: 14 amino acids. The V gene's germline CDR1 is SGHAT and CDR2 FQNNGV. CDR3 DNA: TGTGCCAGCAGCTTGACAGGGGCATCAGAGACCCAGTACTTC. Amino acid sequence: CASSLTGASETQYF.

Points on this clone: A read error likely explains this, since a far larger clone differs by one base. CDR3 residues: CASSRTGGSQPQHF. CDR3 DNA: TGTGCCAGCAGTCGGACAGGGGGCAGTCAGCCCCAGCATTTT. The rearrangement links TRBV28 to TRBJ1-5, with 11 positions matching TRBD1. Germline loops: CDR1 MDHEN, CDR2 SYDVKM. V shed 5 bases and J 6 bases; nucleotides not matched to a gene: 3. CDR3 length: 14 residues.

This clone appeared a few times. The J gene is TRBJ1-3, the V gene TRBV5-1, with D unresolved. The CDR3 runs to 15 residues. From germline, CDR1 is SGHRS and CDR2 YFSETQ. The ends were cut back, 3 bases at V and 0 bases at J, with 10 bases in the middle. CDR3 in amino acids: CASSYGSSSGNTIYF. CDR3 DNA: TGCGCCAGCAGCTACGGGTCGAGCTCTGGAAACACCATATATTTT. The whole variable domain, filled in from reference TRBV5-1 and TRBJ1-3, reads KAGVTQTPRYLIKTRGQQVTLSCSPISGHRSVSWYQQTPGQGLQFLFEYFSETQRNKGNFPGRFSGRQFSNSRSEMNVSTLELGDSALYLCASSYGSSSGNTIYFGEGSWLTVV.

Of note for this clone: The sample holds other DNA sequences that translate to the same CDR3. The CDR3 sequence: CASSLGGTASYEQYF. DNA of the CDR3: TGCGCCAGCAGCTTGGGGGGGACAGCCTCCTACGAGCAGTACTTC. This rearrangement joins TRBV5-1 to TRBJ2-7; TRBD1 aligns across 7 bases. Germline lookup yields CDR1 SGHRS and CDR2 YFSETQ. The V segment lost 0 bases and the J segment 0 bases; nucleotides outside the gene matches: 3. This CDR3 is built from 15 residues. The full variable domain, its missing parts supplied by reference TRBV5-1 and TRBJ2-7, is KAGVTQTPRYLIKTRGQQVTLSCSPISGHRSVSWYQQTPGQGLQFLFEYFSETQRNKGNFPGRFSGRQFSNSRSEMNVSTLELGDSALYLCASSLGGTASYEQYFGPGTRLTVT.

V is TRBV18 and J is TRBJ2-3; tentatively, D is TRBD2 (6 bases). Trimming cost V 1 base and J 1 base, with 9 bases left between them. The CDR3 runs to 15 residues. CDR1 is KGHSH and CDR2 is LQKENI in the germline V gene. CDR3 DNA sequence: TGTGCCAGCTCACCACTAGCGGTCGGCACAGATACGCAGTATTTT. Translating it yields CASSPLAVGTDTQYF.

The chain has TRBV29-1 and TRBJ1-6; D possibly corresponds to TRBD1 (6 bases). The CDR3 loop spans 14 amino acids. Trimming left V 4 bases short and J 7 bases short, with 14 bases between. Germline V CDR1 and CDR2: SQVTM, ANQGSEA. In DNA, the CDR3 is TGCAGCGTTGGAACAGGGCAAGACAATTCACCCCTCCACTTT. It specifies CSVGTGQDNSPLHF.

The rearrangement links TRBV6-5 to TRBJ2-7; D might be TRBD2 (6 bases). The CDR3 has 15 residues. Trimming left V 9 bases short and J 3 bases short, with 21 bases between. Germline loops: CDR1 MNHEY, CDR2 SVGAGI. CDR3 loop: CASRRGSSIFYEQYF. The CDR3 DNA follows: TGTGCCAGTCGGCGGGGCAGCTCAATTTTCTACGAGCAGTACTTC.

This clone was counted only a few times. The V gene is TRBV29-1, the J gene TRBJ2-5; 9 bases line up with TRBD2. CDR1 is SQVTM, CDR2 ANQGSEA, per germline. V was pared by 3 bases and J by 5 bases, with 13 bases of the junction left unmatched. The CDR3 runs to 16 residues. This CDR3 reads CSVDPLTSGRGETQYF. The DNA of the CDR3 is TGCAGCGTTGATCCTTTGACTAGCGGAAGGGGGGAGACCCAGTACTTC. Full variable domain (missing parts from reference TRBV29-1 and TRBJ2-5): SAVISQKPSRDICQRGTSLTIQCQVDSQVTMMFWYRQQPGQSLTLIATANQGSEATYESGFVIDKFPISRPNLTFSTLTVSNMSPEDSSIYLCSVDPLTSGRGETQYFGPGTRLLVL.

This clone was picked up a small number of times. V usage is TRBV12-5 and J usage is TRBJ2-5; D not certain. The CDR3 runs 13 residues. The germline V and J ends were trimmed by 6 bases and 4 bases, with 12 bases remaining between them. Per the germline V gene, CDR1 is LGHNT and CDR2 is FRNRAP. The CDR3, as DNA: TGTGCTAGTGGCCTAGGAAACACAGAGACCCAGTACTTC. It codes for CASGLGNTETQYF.

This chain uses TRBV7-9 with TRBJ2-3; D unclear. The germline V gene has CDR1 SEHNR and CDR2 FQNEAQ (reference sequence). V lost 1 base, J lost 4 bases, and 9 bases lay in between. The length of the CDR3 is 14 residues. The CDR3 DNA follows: TGTGCCAGCAGCTTAGAGCCGGAGTCAGATACGCAGTATTTT. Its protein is CASSLEPESDTQYF.

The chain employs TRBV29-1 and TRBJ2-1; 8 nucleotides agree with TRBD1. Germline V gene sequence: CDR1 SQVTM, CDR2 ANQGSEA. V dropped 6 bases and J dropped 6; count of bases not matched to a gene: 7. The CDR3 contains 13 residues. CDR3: CSVWDRTSNEQFF. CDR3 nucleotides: TGCAGCGTCTGGGACAGGACAAGCAATGAGCAGTTCTTC.

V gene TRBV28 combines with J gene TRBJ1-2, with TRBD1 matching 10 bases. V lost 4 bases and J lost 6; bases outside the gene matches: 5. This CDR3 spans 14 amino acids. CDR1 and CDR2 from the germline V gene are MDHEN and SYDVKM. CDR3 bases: TGTGCCAGCAGTTATCTGGACAGGGGGGATGGCTACACCTTC. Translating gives CASSYLDRGDGYTF.

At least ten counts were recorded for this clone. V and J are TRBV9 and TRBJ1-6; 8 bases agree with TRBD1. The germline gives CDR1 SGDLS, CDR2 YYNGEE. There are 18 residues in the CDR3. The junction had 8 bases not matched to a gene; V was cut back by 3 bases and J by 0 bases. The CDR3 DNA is TGTGCCAGCAGCGGGGCGACAGGGGAGAGCTCCTATAATTCACCCCTCCACTTT. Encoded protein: CASSGATGESSYNSPLHF.

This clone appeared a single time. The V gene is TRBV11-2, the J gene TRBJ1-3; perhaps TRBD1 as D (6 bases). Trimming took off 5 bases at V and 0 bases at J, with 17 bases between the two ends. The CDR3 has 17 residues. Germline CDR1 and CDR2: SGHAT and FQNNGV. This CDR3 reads CASSQEGTLSSGNTIYF. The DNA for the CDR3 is TGTGCCAGCAGCCAAGAAGGGACATTAAGCTCTGGAAACACCATATATTTT. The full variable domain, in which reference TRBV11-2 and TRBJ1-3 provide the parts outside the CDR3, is EAGVAQSPRYKIIEKRQSVAFWCNPISGHATLYWYQQILGQGPKLLIQFQNNGVVDDSQLPKDRFSAERLKGVDSTLKIQPAKLEDSAVYLCASSQEGTLSSGNTIYFGEGSWLTVV.

Written as DNA, the CDR3 is TGTGCCAGCTCACCGCAGACAGGCGGGGCCAACGTCCTGACTTTC. Amino acid sequence: CASSPQTGGANVLTF. This sequence joins TRBV18 and TRBJ2-6, with D tentatively TRBD1 (6 bases). The V and J ends lost 3 bases and 4 bases respectively, with 10 bases between them. Germline V gene sequence: CDR1 KGHSH, CDR2 LQKENI. The CDR3 is 15 residues long. Complete variable domain (other parts from reference TRBV18 and TRBJ2-6): NAGVMQNPRHLVRRRGQEARLRCSPMKGHSHVYWYRQLPEEGLKFMVYLQKENIIDESGMPKERFSAEFPKEGPSILRIQQVVRGDSAAYFCASSPQTGGANVLTFGAGSRLTVL.

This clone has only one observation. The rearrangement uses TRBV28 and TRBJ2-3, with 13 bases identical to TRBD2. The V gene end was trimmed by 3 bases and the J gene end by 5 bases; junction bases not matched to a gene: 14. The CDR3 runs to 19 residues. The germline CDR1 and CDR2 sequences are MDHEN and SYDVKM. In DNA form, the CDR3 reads TGTGCCAGCAGTTTCTCTAAAACTAGCGGGGGGGCGACAAGAGATACGCAGTATTTT. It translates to CASSFSKTSGGATRDTQYF.

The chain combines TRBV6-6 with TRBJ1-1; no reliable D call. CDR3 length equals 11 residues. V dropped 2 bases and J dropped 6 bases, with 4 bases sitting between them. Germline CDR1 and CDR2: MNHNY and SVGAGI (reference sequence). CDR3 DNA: TGTGCCAGCAGTTACGGTGCTGAAGCTTTCTTT. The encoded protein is CASSYGAEAFF.

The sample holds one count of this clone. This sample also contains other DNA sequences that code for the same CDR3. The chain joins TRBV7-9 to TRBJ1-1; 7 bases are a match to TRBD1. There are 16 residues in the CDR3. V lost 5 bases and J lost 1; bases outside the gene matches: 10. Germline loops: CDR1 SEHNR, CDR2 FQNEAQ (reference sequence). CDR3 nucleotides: TGTGCCAGCAGCCGGACAGGAGTCGGTTCGAACACTGAAGCTTTCTTT. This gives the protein CASSRTGVGSNTEAFF.

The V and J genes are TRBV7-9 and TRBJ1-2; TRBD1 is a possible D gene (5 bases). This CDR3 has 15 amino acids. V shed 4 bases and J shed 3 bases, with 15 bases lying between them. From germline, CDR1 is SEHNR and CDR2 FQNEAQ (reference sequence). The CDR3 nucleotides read TGTGCCAGCAGCTCGGGGCCCCCGGGAGACTATGGCTACACCTTC. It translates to CASSSGPPGDYGYTF.

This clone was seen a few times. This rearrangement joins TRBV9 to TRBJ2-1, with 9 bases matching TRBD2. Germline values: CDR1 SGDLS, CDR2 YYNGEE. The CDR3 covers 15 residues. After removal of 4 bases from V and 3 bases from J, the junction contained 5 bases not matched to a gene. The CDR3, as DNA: TGTGCCAGCAGCTTGCGACTAGCGGTCTACAATGAGCAGTTCTTC. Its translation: CASSLRLAVYNEQFF.

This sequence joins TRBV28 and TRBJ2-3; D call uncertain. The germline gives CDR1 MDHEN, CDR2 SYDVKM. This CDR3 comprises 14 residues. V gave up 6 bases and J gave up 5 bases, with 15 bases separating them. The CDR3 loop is CASRLGRRGDTQYF. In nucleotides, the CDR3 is TGTGCCAGCAGGCTTGGACGAAGAGGAGATACGCAGTATTTT.

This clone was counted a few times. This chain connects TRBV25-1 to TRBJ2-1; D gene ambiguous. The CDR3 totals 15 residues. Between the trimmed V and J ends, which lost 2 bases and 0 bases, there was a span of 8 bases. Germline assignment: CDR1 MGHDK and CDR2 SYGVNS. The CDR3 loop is CASSERPNSYNEQFF. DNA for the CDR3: TGTGCCAGCAGTGAAAGGCCTAACTCCTACAATGAGCAGTTCTTC.

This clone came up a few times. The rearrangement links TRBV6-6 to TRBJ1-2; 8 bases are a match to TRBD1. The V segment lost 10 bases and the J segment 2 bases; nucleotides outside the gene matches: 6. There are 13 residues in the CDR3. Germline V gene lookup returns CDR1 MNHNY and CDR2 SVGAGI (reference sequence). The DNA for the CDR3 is TGTGCCACCCGCGGACAGGGCAACTATGGCTACACCTTC. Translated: CATRGQGNYGYTF.

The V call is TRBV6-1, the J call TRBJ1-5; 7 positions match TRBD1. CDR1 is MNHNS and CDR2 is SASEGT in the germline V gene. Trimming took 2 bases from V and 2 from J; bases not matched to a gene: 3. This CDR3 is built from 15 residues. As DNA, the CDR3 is TGTGCCAGCAGTGAACTTACAGGGGGCAATCAGCCCCAGCATTTT. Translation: CASSELTGGNQPQHF.